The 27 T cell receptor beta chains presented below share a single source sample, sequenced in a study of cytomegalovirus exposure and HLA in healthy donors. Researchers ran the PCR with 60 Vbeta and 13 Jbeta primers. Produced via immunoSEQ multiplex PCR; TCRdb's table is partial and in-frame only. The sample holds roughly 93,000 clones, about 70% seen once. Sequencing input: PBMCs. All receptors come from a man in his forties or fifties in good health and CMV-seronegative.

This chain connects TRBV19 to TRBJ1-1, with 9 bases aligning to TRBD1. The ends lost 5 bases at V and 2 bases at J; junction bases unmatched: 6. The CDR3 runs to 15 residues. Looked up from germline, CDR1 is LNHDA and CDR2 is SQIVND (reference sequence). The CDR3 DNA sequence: TGTGCCAGTAGTCCTGGGACAGGGAGTAACACTGAAGCTTTCTTT. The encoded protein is CASSPGTGSNTEAFF.

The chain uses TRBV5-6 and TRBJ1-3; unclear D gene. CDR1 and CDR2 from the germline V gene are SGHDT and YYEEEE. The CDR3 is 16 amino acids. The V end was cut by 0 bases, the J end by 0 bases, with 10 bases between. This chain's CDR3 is CASSLDGGRSGNTIYF. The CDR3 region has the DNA TGTGCCAGCAGCTTGGACGGCGGGCGCTCTGGAAACACCATATATTTT.

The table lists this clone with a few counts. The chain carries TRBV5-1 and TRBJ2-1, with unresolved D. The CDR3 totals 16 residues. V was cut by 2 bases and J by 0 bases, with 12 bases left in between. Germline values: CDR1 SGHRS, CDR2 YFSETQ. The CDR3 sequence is CASSFQSASSYNEQFF. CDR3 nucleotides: TGCGCCAGCAGCTTCCAAAGCGCGAGCTCCTACAATGAGCAGTTCTTC.

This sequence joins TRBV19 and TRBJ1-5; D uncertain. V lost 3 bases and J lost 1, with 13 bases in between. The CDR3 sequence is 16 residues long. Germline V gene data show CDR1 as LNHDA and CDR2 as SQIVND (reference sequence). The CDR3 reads CASSIRLRGSNQPQHF. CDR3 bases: TGTGCCAGTAGTATCAGGTTGCGTGGGAGCAATCAGCCCCAGCATTTT.

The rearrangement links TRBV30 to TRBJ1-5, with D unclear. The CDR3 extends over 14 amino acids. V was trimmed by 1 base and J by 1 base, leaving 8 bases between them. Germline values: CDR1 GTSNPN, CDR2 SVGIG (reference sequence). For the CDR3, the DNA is TGTGCCTGGAGTGAAATTATGAGCAATCAGCCCCAGCATTTT. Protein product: CAWSEIMSNQPQHF.

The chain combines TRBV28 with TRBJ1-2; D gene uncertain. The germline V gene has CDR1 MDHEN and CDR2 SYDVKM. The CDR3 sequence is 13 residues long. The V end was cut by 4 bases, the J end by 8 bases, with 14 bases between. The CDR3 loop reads CASSSRGKRGYTF. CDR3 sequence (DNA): TGTGCCAGCAGTTCCCGAGGGAAGAGGGGCTACACCTTC.

Here the CDR3 reads CASSRTGDPSRTYEQYF. The DNA of the CDR3 is TGTGCCAGTAGTCGGACAGGGGATCCCTCCCGGACCTACGAGCAGTACTTC. The chain links TRBV19 to TRBJ2-7; TRBD1 agrees at 9 bases. The CDR3 has 17 residues. Trimming cost V 5 bases and J 2 bases; bases outside gene matches: 13. Germline lookup yields CDR1 LNHDA and CDR2 SQIVND (reference sequence).

CDR3 sequence reads: CASSFIYREGDAEAFF. The CDR3 DNA is TGTGCCAGCAGTTTCATTTACAGGGAAGGGGACGCTGAAGCTTTCTTT. This chain joins TRBV28 and TRBJ1-1; tentative D call: TRBD1 (6 bases). Germline values: CDR1 MDHEN, CDR2 SYDVKM. The germline V and J ends were trimmed by 3 bases and 6 bases, with 20 bases remaining between them. The CDR3 is 16 residues long.

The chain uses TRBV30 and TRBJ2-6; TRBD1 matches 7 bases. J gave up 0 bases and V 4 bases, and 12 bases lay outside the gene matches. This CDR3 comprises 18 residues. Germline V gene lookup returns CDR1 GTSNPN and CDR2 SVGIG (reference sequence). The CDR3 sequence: CAWIRRTGADSGANVLTF. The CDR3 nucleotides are TGTGCCTGGATTCGCCGGACAGGAGCGGACTCTGGGGCCAACGTCCTGACTTTC. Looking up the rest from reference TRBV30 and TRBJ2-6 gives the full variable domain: SQTIHQWPATLVQPVGSPLSLECTVEGTSNPNLYWYRQAAGRGLQLLFYSVGIGQISSEVPQNLSASRPQDRQFILSSKKLLLSDSGFYLCAWIRRTGADSGANVLTFGAGSRLTVL.

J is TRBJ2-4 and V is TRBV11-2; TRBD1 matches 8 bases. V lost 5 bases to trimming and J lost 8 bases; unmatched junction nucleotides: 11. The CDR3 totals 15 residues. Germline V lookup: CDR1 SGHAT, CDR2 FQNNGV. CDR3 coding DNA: TGTGCCAGCAGCCCCGAGGGCGGACAGGGACACATTCAGTACTTC. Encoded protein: CASSPEGGQGHIQYF.

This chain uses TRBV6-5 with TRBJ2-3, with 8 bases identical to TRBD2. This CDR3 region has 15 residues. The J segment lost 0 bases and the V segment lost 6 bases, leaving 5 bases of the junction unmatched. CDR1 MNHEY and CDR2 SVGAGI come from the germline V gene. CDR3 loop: CASRRGGLSTDTQYF. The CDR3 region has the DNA TGTGCCAGCAGGCGCGGGGGGCTTAGCACAGATACGCAGTATTTT.

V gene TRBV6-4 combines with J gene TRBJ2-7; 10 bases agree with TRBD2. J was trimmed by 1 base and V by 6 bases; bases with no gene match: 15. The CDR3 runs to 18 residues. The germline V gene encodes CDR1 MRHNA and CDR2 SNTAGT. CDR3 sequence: CASSRGMGLAGVSYEQYF. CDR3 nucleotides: TGTGCCAGCAGCCGCGGGATGGGGCTAGCGGGGGTTTCCTACGAGCAGTACTTC.

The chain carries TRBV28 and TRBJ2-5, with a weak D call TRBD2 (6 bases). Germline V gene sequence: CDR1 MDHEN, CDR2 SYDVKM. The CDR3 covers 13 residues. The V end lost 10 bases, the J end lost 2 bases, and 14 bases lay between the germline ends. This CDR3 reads CATWRGPQETQYF. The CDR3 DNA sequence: TGTGCCACGTGGCGGGGCCCGCAAGAGACCCAGTACTTC.

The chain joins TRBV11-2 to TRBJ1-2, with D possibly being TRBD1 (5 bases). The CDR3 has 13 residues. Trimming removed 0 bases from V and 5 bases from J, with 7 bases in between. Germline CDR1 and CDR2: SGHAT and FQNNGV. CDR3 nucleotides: TGTGCCAGCAGCTTAGATCGACAGTATGGCTACACCTTC. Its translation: CASSLDRQYGYTF.

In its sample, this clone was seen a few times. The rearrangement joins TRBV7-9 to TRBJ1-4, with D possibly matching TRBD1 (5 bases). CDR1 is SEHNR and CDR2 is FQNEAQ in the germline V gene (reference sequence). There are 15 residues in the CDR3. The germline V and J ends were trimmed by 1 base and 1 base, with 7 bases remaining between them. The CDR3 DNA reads TGTGCCAGCAGCTTAGAGGACATAACTAATGAAAAACTGTTTTTT. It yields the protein CASSLEDITNEKLFF.

The CDR3 protein is CASSSPGEWNEQFF. The CDR3 DNA is TGTGCCAGCAGCTCACCAGGGGAATGGAATGAGCAGTTCTTC. This chain joins TRBV7-9 and TRBJ2-1; weak D call: TRBD1 (6 bases). The CDR3 is 14 residues long. V was trimmed by 4 bases and J by 7 bases, leaving 14 bases between them. Germline-derived CDR1 and CDR2 are SEHNR and FQNEAQ (reference sequence).

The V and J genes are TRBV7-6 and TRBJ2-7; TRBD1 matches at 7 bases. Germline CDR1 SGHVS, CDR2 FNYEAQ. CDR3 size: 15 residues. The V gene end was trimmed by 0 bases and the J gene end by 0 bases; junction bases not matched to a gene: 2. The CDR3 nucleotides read TGTGCCAGCAGCTTAGCACAGGGGACCTCCTACGAGCAGTACTTC. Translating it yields CASSLAQGTSYEQYF. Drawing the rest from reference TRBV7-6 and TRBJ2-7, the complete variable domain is GAGVSQSPRYKVTKRGQDVALRCDPISGHVSLYWYRQALGQGPEFLTYFNYEAQQDKSGLPNDRFSAERPEGSISTLTIQRTEQRDSAMYRCASSLAQGTSYEQYFGPGTRLTVT.

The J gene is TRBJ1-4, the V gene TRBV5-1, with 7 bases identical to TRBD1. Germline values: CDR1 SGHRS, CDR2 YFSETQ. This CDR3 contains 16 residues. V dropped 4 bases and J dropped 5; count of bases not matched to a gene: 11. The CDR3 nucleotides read TGCGCCAGCAGCCCAGGGGGAAATGATGAGAATGAAAAACTGTTTTTT. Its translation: CASSPGGNDENEKLFF.

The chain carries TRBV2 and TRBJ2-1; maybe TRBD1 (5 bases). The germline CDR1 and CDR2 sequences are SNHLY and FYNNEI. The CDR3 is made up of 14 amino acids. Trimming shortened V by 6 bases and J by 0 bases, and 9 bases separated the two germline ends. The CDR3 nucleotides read TGTGCCAGCAGCACAGGTATCTCCTACAATGAGCAGTTCTTC. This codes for CASSTGISYNEQFF.

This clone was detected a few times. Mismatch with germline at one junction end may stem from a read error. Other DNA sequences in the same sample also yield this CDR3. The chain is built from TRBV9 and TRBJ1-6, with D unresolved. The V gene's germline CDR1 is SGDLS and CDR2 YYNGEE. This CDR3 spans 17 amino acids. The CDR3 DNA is TGTGCCAGCAGCGTAGGGAGAGGGAGCTCCTATAATTCCCCCCTCCACTTT. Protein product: CASSVGRGSSYNSPLHF.

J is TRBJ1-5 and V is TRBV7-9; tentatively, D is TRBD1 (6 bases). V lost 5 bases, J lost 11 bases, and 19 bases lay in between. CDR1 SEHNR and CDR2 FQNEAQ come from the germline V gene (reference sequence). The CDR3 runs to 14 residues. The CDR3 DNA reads TGTGCCAGCAGCCCCGGGGGGCCCGGGTGCGCCCAGCATTTT. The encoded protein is CASSPGGPGCAQHF.

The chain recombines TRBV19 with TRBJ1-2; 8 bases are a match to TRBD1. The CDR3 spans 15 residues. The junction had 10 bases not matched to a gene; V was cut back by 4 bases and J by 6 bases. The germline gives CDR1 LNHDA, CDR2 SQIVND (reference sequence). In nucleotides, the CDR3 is TGTGCCAGTAGTAAGGACAGGGTGCCGCAGGATGGCTACACCTTC. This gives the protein CASSKDRVPQDGYTF.

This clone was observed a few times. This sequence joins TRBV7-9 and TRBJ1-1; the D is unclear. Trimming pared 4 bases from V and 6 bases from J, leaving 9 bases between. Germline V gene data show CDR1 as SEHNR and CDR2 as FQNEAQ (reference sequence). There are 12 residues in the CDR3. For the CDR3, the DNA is TGTGCCAGCAGCTCCCTGAGCGCTGAAGCTTTCTTT. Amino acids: CASSSLSAEAFF.

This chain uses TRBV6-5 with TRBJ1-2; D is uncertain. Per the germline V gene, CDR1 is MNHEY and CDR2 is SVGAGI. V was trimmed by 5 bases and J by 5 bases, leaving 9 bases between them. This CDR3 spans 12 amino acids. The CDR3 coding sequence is TGTGCCAGCAGTCCCCAAAAATATGGCTACACCTTC. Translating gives CASSPQKYGYTF.

CDR3 nucleotide sequence: TGTGCCAGTAGTCTAAGACAGGGTACTGAAGCTTTCTTT. Residues: CASSLRQGTEAFF. The rearrangement uses TRBV19 and TRBJ1-1; 7 nucleotides line up with TRBD1. Germline CDR1 and CDR2: LNHDA and SQIVND (reference sequence). This CDR3 is 13 amino acids long. Unmatched junction bases numbered 5, after V lost 5 bases and J lost 5 bases. Drawing the rest from reference TRBV19 and TRBJ1-1, the complete variable domain is DGGITQSPKYLFRKEGQNVTLSCEQNLNHDAMYWYRQDPGQGLRLIYYSQIVNDFQKGDIAEGYSVSREKKESFPLTVTSAQKNPTAFYLCASSLRQGTEAFFGQGTRLTVV.

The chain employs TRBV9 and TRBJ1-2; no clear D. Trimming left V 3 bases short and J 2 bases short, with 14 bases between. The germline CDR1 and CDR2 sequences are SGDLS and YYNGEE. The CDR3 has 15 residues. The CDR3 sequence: CASSAQGRGNYGYTF. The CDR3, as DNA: TGTGCCAGCAGCGCCCAAGGGAGAGGGAACTATGGCTACACCTTC.

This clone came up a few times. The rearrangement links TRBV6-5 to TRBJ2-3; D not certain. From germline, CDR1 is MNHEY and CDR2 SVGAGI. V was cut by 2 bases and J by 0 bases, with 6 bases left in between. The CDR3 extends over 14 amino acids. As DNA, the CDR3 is TGTGCCAGCAGTTACCCGACTAGCACAGATACGCAGTATTTT. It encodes CASSYPTSTDTQYF.